The 21 T cell receptor beta chains in this list originate from one sample, sequenced in a study of long-term antiretroviral therapy in people with HIV. Researchers ran immunoSEQ v3.0 at survey level. Using immunoSEQ multiplex PCR, the repertoire was profiled, and TCRdb retains in-frame clones only, with some absent. Among 17,000 or so clones listed, about 80% were seen once. The sample consisted of unsorted PBMCs, taken 0.3 years before starting antiretroviral therapy. These receptors came from a middle-aged man with HIV.

V usage is TRBV6-1 and J usage is TRBJ2-3; TRBD2 matches at 9 bases. Looked up from germline, CDR1 is MNHNS and CDR2 is SASEGT. The CDR3 sequence is 14 residues long. The J segment lost 3 bases and the V segment lost 10 bases, leaving 8 bases of the junction unmatched. The CDR3 sequence: CATQTSGITDTQYF. In DNA form, the CDR3 reads TGTGCCACCCAGACTAGCGGAATAACAGATACGCAGTATTTT.

The rearrangement uses TRBV28 and TRBJ2-7; D is undetermined. Looked up from germline, CDR1 is MDHEN and CDR2 is SYDVKM. Trimming took 3 bases from V and 2 from J, leaving 5 bases between them. The CDR3 covers 12 residues. The CDR3 nucleotides read TGTGCCAGCAGTTTTGCGGCCTACGAGCAGTACTTC. It codes for CASSFAAYEQYF.

V and J are TRBV13 and TRBJ1-5; TRBD1 agrees at 7 bases. The CDR3 is 13 amino acids. J gave up 9 bases and V 3 bases, and 5 bases lay outside the gene matches. Germline V gives CDR1 PRHDT, CDR2 FYEKMQ (reference sequence). The CDR3 here is CASSFSRGGPQHF. For the CDR3, the DNA is TGTGCCAGCAGCTTCAGCAGGGGGGGGCCCCAGCATTTT. Supplemented by reference TRBV13 and TRBJ1-5, the full variable domain reads AAGVIQSPRHLIKEKRETATLKCYPIPRHDTVYWYQQGPGQDPQFLISFYEKMQSDKGSIPDRFSAQQFSDYHSELNMSSLELGDSALYFCASSFSRGGPQHFGDGTRLSIL.

CDR3 coding DNA: TGTGCCAGCAGCACCCGTTCGACTAGCGGGTACGCCGAGCAGTACTTC. It encodes CASSTRSTSGYAEQYF. The V and J genes are TRBV11-2 and TRBJ2-7; TRBD2 matches at 10 bases. Looked up from germline, CDR1 is SGHAT and CDR2 is FQNNGV. The CDR3 has 16 residues. Trimming at V came to 5 bases and at J to 6 bases, leaving 13 bases not matched to a gene.

This chain joins TRBV29-1 and TRBJ1-2; no firm D call. The germline gives CDR1 SQVTM, CDR2 ANQGSEA. The CDR3 contains 14 residues. V was pared by 3 bases and J by 0 bases, with 11 bases between. This CDR3 reads CSVEEEYPNYGYTF. The CDR3 nucleotides are TGCAGCGTTGAGGAGGAATATCCTAACTATGGCTACACCTTC.

The V and J genes are TRBV19 and TRBJ1-3; D ambiguous. Trimming cost V 5 bases and J 0 bases, with 11 bases left between them. The CDR3 runs 15 residues. The germline CDR1 and CDR2 sequences are LNHDA and SQIVND (reference sequence). The CDR3 is CASSESGPSGNTIYF. The DNA of the CDR3 is TGTGCCAGTAGTGAGTCCGGACCCTCTGGAAACACCATATATTTT.

The chain links TRBV11-3 to TRBJ2-2; D is perhaps TRBD1 or TRBD2 (6 bases each). Deletions cut 4 bases from V and 11 bases from J, with 14 bases between. The germline CDR1 and CDR2 sequences are SGHNT and YENEEA. The CDR3 is 13 amino acids. The CDR3 DNA reads as TGTGCCAGCAGCTGGCACCGGGGGCCAGAGCTGTTTTTT. Translated, it gives CASSWHRGPELFF. The full variable domain, in which reference TRBV11-3 and TRBJ2-2 provide the parts outside the CDR3, is EAGVVQSPRYKIIEKKQPVAFWCNPISGHNTLYWYLQNLGQGPELLIRYENEEAVDDSQLPKDRFSAERLKGVDSTLKIQPAELGDSAVYLCASSWHRGPELFFGEGSRLTVL.

The J gene is TRBJ1-1, the V gene TRBV4-3; possible D gene TRBD1, 5 bases. This CDR3 is 14 amino acids long. CDR1 and CDR2 from the germline V gene are LGHNA and YSLEER. V was trimmed by 0 bases and J by 10 bases, leaving 15 bases between them. The CDR3 DNA sequence: TGCGCCAGCAGCCAAGATTGGGAACAGGTTTTAGCTTTCTTT. This sequence encodes CASSQDWEQVLAFF.

The chain links TRBV28 to TRBJ1-5; perhaps TRBD1 as D (5 bases). This CDR3 has 16 amino acids. V lost 4 bases to trimming and J lost 0 bases, with 13 bases between them. Germline values: CDR1 MDHEN, CDR2 SYDVKM. The CDR3 here is CASSSRTKYSNQPQHF. The CDR3 region has the DNA TGTGCCAGCAGTTCTAGGACAAAGTATAGCAATCAGCCCCAGCATTTT. Together with reference TRBV28 and TRBJ1-5, the CDR3 gives the full variable domain: DVKVTQSSRYLVKRTGEKVFLECVQDMDHENMFWYRQDPGLGLRLIYFSYDVKMKEKGDIPEGYSVSREKKERFSLILESASTNQTSMYLCASSSRTKYSNQPQHFGDGTRLSIL.

The rearrangement uses TRBV2 and TRBJ1-1; D remains ambiguous. The CDR3 is 14 residues long. CDR1 is SNHLY, CDR2 FYNNEI, per germline. With 7 bases removed from V and 1 base from J, the gap between germline ends came to 13 bases. Written as DNA, the CDR3 is TGTGCCAGCAACTTTAGACTGGAGAACACTGAAGCTTTCTTT. Its translation: CASNFRLENTEAFF. The whole variable domain, filled in from reference TRBV2 and TRBJ1-1, reads EPEVTQTPSHQVTQMGQEVILRCVPISNHLYFYWYRQILGQKVEFLVSFYNNEISEKSEIFDDQFSVERPDGSNFTLKIRSTKLEDSAMYFCASNFRLENTEAFFGQGTRLTVV.

The chain has TRBV10-3 and TRBJ2-7, with 10 bases lining up with TRBD2. Losses at the gene ends were 5 bases for V and 5 bases for J; bases not matched to a gene: 15. The germline CDR1 and CDR2 sequences are ENHRY and SYGVKD. The CDR3 consists of 17 residues. In DNA form, the CDR3 reads TGTGCCATCAGTTACGACGGAGCGGGGGGGCTAAATCACGAGCAGTACTTC. Protein sequence: CAISYDGAGGLNHEQYF.

V gene TRBV7-2 combines with J gene TRBJ1-2; a possible D gene is TRBD1 (5 bases). V was cut by 6 bases and J by 3 bases, with 23 bases left in between. This CDR3 has 17 amino acids. The germline V gene encodes CDR1 SGHTA and CDR2 FQGNSA. In DNA, the CDR3 is TGTGCCAGCAGATCCTTCCCCGACAGTGCCTTGGACTATGGCTACACCTTC. Its translation is CASRSFPDSALDYGYTF.

V is TRBV11-2 and J is TRBJ2-7, with unresolved D. This CDR3 spans 11 amino acids. V lost 3 bases and J 3 bases, leaving 3 bases between the germline ends. Germline V gives CDR1 SGHAT, CDR2 FQNNGV. CDR3 amino acids: CASSLVYEQYF. The DNA of the CDR3 is TGTGCCAGCAGCTTGGTCTACGAGCAGTACTTC.

This chain links TRBV6-5 with TRBJ1-1; maybe TRBD1 (6 bases). V lost 6 bases to trimming and J lost 5 bases, with 19 bases between them. The germline V gene encodes CDR1 MNHEY and CDR2 SVGAGI. This CDR3 has 15 amino acids. Here the CDR3 reads CASSRPQGTRTEAFF. CDR3 coding DNA: TGTGCCAGCAGCCGTCCACAGGGAACGAGAACTGAAGCTTTCTTT.

The rearrangement uses TRBV29-1 and TRBJ2-2, with D possibly being TRBD2 (6 bases). From germline, CDR1 is SQVTM and CDR2 ANQGSEA. V gave up 7 bases and J gave up 3 bases, with 15 bases separating them. This CDR3 is built from 14 residues. The CDR3 protein is CSGRSGGDTGELFF. CDR3 coding DNA: TGCAGCGGCAGGTCGGGCGGGGACACCGGGGAGCTGTTTTTT.

The chain couples TRBV19 to TRBJ1-5, with 9 bases matching TRBD1. The trim removed 3 bases at V and 6 bases at J, leaving 9 bases unmatched. The CDR3 is made up of 16 amino acids. Germline assignment: CDR1 LNHDA and CDR2 SQIVND (reference sequence). The CDR3 loop is CASSMRTGGAGQPQHF. CDR3 coding DNA: TGTGCCAGTAGTATGCGCACAGGGGGCGCGGGTCAGCCCCAGCATTTT.

The chain joins TRBV6-1 to TRBJ2-7, with a possible D match to TRBD2 (6 bases). The CDR3 consists of 14 residues. Trimming removed 4 bases from V and 5 bases from J, with 15 bases in between. The V gene's germline CDR1 is MNHNS and CDR2 SASEGT. The CDR3 reads CASSGPVWGDEQYF. Here the CDR3 DNA reads TGTGCCAGCAGTGGGCCGGTTTGGGGGGACGAGCAGTACTTC.

This clone appeared a few times. V is TRBV6-6 and J is TRBJ1-2, with unresolved D. This CDR3 is 13 amino acids long. Trimming took 5 bases from V and 2 from J, leaving 9 bases between them. Germline V gives CDR1 MNHNY, CDR2 SVGAGI (reference sequence). The DNA of the CDR3 is TGTGCCAGCAGTACCGGGCCCAACTATGGCTACACCTTC. This gives the protein CASSTGPNYGYTF.

V is TRBV9 and J is TRBJ2-6; perhaps TRBD2 as D (6 bases). The CDR3 has 16 amino acids. V was cut by 4 bases and J by 2 bases, with 13 bases left in between. Germline CDR1 reads SGDLS; CDR2 reads YYNGEE. CDR3 bases: TGTGCCAGCAGCCGAACAGGAGGGACTGGGGCCAACGTCCTGACTTTC. As protein: CASSRTGGTGANVLTF.

J is TRBJ1-2 and V is TRBV5-1; D gene uncertain. Per germline, CDR1 SGHRS and CDR2 YFSETQ. V was trimmed by 4 bases and J by 1 base, leaving 17 bases between them. CDR3 length: 16 residues. This chain's CDR3 is CASSVSPQRGNYGYTF. The CDR3 DNA reads as TGCGCCAGCAGCGTAAGTCCGCAGCGGGGTAACTATGGCTACACCTTC.

CDR3 amino acids: CAITPGTSEGGTQYF. CDR3 nucleotide sequence: TGTGCCATCACCCCCGGGACTAGCGAAGGTGGTACGCAGTATTTT. The chain uses TRBV2 and TRBJ2-3; 10 bases fit TRBD2. This CDR3 region has 15 residues. Germline loops: CDR1 SNHLY, CDR2 FYNNEI. V was clipped by 10 bases and J by 8 bases; unmatched bases: 15. The full variable domain, with the rest looked up from reference TRBV2 and TRBJ2-3, is EPEVTQTPSHQVTQMGQEVILRCVPISNHLYFYWYRQILGQKVEFLVSFYNNEISEKSEIFDDQFSVERPDGSNFTLKIRSTKLEDSAMYFCAITPGTSEGGTQYFGPGTRLTVL.